The 22 T cell receptor beta chains reported below all come from one sample, sequenced in a study of tumor-infiltrating lymphocytes in oesophageal squamous cell carcinoma. TCRdb used MiXCR to reprocess the PCR reads, holding one entry per CDR3 protein. The sample yields roughly 15,000 distinct CDR3 sequences, about half seen once. The sequenced sample was esophageal tumor tissue. These receptors were obtained from a male donor with esophageal squamous cell carcinoma.

J is TRBJ2-1 and V is TRBV7-2, with a weak D call TRBD2 (6 bases). The CDR3 consists of 16 residues. V gave up 0 bases and J gave up 2 bases, with 11 bases separating them. CDR1 is SGHTA and CDR2 is FQGNSA in the germline V gene. The DNA of the CDR3 is TGTGCCAGCAGCTTAGCGAATAGCGGAACCTACAATGAGCAGTTCTTC. Protein product: CASSLANSGTYNEQFF.

This chain uses TRBV7-9 with TRBJ2-5, with 11 bases lining up with TRBD2. The CDR3 runs to 16 residues. J was trimmed by 11 bases and V by 5 bases; bases with no gene match: 16. From germline, CDR1 is SEHNR and CDR2 FQNEAQ (reference sequence). CDR3 coding DNA: TGTGCCAGCAGCCCGAGTAGCGGGAGGGCCAAGAATGAGCAGTACTTC. Its translation is CASSPSSGRAKNEQYF.

The J gene is TRBJ2-6, the V gene TRBV18; 7 bases agree with TRBD1. Germline values: CDR1 KGHSH, CDR2 LQKENI. The length of the CDR3 is 16 residues. V gave up 5 bases and J gave up 0 bases; unmatched junction bases: 4. The CDR3 loop is CASSMTGSSGANVLTF. The CDR3 DNA reads TGTGCCAGCTCAATGACAGGGAGCTCTGGGGCCAACGTCCTGACTTTC.

The V gene is TRBV7-2, the J gene TRBJ2-3; the D is unclear. With 6 bases removed from V and 2 bases from J, the gap between germline ends came to 9 bases. Germline lookup yields CDR1 SGHTA and CDR2 FQGNSA. The CDR3 is 13 residues long. CDR3 DNA: TGTGCCAGCAGTTTCGAGTACACAGATACGCAGTATTTT. Translated, it gives CASSFEYTDTQYF.

This clonotype came up a few times. The chain carries TRBV24-1 and TRBJ2-1, with 7 bases identical to TRBD1. The CDR3 length is 17 residues. With V trimmed by 4 bases and J by 4 bases, 12 bases remained unmatched. Germline-derived CDR1 and CDR2 are KGHDR and SFDVKD. The CDR3 region has the DNA TGTGCCACCAGTGACCATCGGACAGGTTGGGTTTACAATGAGCAGTTCTTC. Translating it yields CATSDHRTGWVYNEQFF.

At least ten counts were recorded for this clonotype. The J gene is TRBJ2-1, the V gene TRBV10-3, with D perhaps TRBD1 (6 bases). This CDR3 comprises 16 residues. Trimming shortened V by 3 bases and J by 7 bases, and 19 bases separated the two germline ends. CDR1 and CDR2 (germline): ENHRY, SYGVKD. The CDR3 reads CAISDLGAGTGNEQFF. The CDR3 DNA is TGTGCCATCAGTGATTTGGGGGCGGGTACCGGTAATGAGCAGTTCTTC.

The chain is built from TRBV7-2 and TRBJ2-5; possibly TRBD1 for D (6 bases). Trimming left V 5 bases short and J 5 bases short, with 18 bases between. The CDR3 consists of 15 residues. Per germline, CDR1 SGHTA and CDR2 FQGNSA. The CDR3 DNA reads as TGTGCCAGCAGCCAATCCTCCGGGACATGGGAGACCCAGTACTTC. Residues: CASSQSSGTWETQYF.

The V call is TRBV11-3, the J call TRBJ2-7; possible D gene TRBD1, 6 bases. This CDR3 contains 14 residues. Looked up from germline, CDR1 is SGHNT and CDR2 is YENEEA. The V gene lost 4 bases and the J gene lost 2 bases, with 12 bases spanning the gap. Here the CDR3 reads CASSSPGHPYEQYF. The CDR3 nucleotides read TGTGCCAGCAGCTCGCCGGGACACCCCTACGAGCAGTACTTC.

This chain joins TRBV7-6 and TRBJ2-3; no clear D. The CDR3 consists of 14 residues. Germline V CDR1 and CDR2: SGHVS, FNYEAQ. V dropped 3 bases and J dropped 0 bases, with 7 bases sitting between them. CDR3 loop: CASSFTASTDTQYF. Here the CDR3 DNA reads TGTGCCAGCAGCTTTACAGCTAGCACAGATACGCAGTATTTT.

This clonotype was seen only a few times. A read error is possible here, since a much larger clone lies one base away. CDR3 amino acids: CASSLGPGLAGVPYNEQYF. CDR3 bases: TGTGCCAGCAGTTTGGGTCCGGGGTTAGCGGGAGTGCCCTACAATGAGCAGTACTTC. V is TRBV28 and J is TRBJ2-7, with TRBD2 matching over 9 bases. With V trimmed by 3 bases and J by 7 bases, 22 bases remained unmatched. This CDR3 contains 19 residues. The germline gives CDR1 MDHEN, CDR2 SYDVKM. Using reference TRBV28 and TRBJ2-7 for the parts outside the CDR3, the full variable domain is DVKVTQSSRYLVKRTGEKVFLECVQDMDHENMFWYRQDPGLGLRLIYFSYDVKMKEKGDIPEGYSVSREKKERFSLILESASTNQTSMYLCASSLGPGLAGVPYNEQYFGPGTRLTVT.

In its sample, this clonotype is medium-sized. The rearrangement joins TRBV7-9 to TRBJ1-1; unclear D gene. Trimming took off 4 bases at V and 0 bases at J, with 9 bases between the two ends. CDR1 SEHNR and CDR2 FQNEAQ come from the germline V gene (reference sequence). The CDR3 spans 14 residues. The CDR3 sequence: CASSSHALNTEAFF. In nucleotides, the CDR3 is TGTGCCAGCAGCTCTCATGCCCTGAACACTGAAGCTTTCTTT.

The rearrangement links TRBV10-2 to TRBJ2-5; no reliable D call. With the DNA end fitting TRBJ2-3 better, the J assignment may be wrong. This CDR3 is 12 amino acids long. The germline V gene has CDR1 WSHSY and CDR2 SAAADI. CDR3 sequence (DNA): TGCGCCAGCAGTGAGGCATCGGATACGCAGTATTTT. This codes for CASSEASDTQYF.

The chain employs TRBV7-9 and TRBJ2-1; 8 bases are a match to TRBD2. The junction had 3 bases not matched to a gene; V was cut back by 5 bases and J by 0 bases. The V gene's germline CDR1 is SEHNR and CDR2 FQNEAQ (reference sequence). The CDR3 is 15 residues long. CDR3 bases: TGTGCCAGCAGCCGTAGCGGGGCCTCCTACAATGAGCAGTTCTTC. Its translation: CASSRSGASYNEQFF.

V and J are TRBV10-3 and TRBJ2-3; the match to TRBD2 covers 10 bases. The J call may be incorrect, as the DNA end agrees better with TRBJ2-1. The CDR3 is made up of 15 amino acids. Germline V gene data show CDR1 as ENHRY and CDR2 as SYGVKD. CDR3: CAIRGLAGDQDEQFF. In DNA form, the CDR3 reads TGTGCCATCAGGGGCCTAGCGGGAGATCAGGATGAGCAGTTCTTC.

By share, this clonotype ranks as medium-sized. The gene calls are TRBV7-2 and TRBJ1-5; the match to TRBD1 covers 8 bases. The CDR3 has 16 residues. Germline loops: CDR1 SGHTA, CDR2 FQGNSA. J lost 1 base, V lost 7 bases, and 9 bases had no gene match. The CDR3 loop reads CASTASAGGSNQPQHF. Here the CDR3 DNA reads TGTGCCAGCACAGCTTCGGCAGGGGGCAGCAATCAGCCCCAGCATTTT.

CDR3 amino acids: CASSLAVAGAGTDTQYF. The CDR3 region has the DNA TGTGCCAGCAGCTTAGCCGTAGCAGGAGCGGGCACAGATACGCAGTATTTT. The rearrangement links TRBV7-8 to TRBJ2-3; the D gene is possibly TRBD2 (5 bases). Trimming removed 0 bases at V and 1 base at J, with 14 bases between. Germline V gene data show CDR1 as SGHVS and CDR2 as FQNEAQ. This CDR3 spans 17 amino acids.

This chain links TRBV7-3 with TRBJ2-7; D may be TRBD1 (5 bases). The DNA end favors TRBJ1-2, so the J call may be wrong. CDR1 is SGHTA and CDR2 is FQGTGA in the germline V gene. This CDR3 has 13 amino acids. CDR3: CASSSDSLYGYTF. The CDR3 DNA is TGTGCCAGCAGCTCCGACAGCCTCTATGGCTACACCTTC.

This clonotype was seen ten or more times. CDR3 DNA: TGTGCCAGCAGTGAGGCCGGGACAGCGCTATATGGCTACACCTTC. Translation: CASSEAGTALYGYTF. V and J are TRBV28 and TRBJ1-2; 7 nucleotides align to TRBD1. The CDR3 runs 15 residues. The V segment lost 5 bases and the J segment 5 bases; nucleotides outside the gene matches: 11. Germline V gene lookup returns CDR1 MDHEN and CDR2 SYDVKM.

This clonotype occurred a few times. The chain recombines TRBV12-3 or TRBV12-4 with TRBJ2-5; tentative D call: TRBD2 (6 bases). The CDR3 runs 14 residues. V was clipped by 4 bases and J by 11 bases, with 20 bases between them. The CDR3 loop is CASSWASVYNEQYF. CDR3 nucleotides: TGTGCCAGCAGTTGGGCTAGCGTGTACAATGAGCAGTACTTC.

In regard to this clonotype: Likely a read error: the CDR3 ends without its conserved phenylalanine or tryptophan. The limits of the CDR3 on the DNA are not certain, so only TCRdb's listed CDR3 is given. The chain recombines TRBV20-1 with TRBJ2-6. CDR1 is DFQATT, CDR2 SNEGSKA, per germline (reference sequence). The CDR3 spans 8 residues, counting both ends. The CDR3 here is CSADIWDP.

Of note for this clonotype: Its ends do not fully match the called genes, so a read error is possible. The V call is TRBV7-7, the J call TRBJ2-5; tentative D call: TRBD2 (6 bases). The CDR3 is 14 amino acids. Germline CDR1 and CDR2: SSHAT and FNYEAQ (reference sequence). The CDR3 sequence is CASSLGVGPGAQYF. CDR3 in DNA: TGTGCTAGCAGCTTAGGGGTGGGCCCGGGGGCCCAGTACTTC.

This clonotype was seen at least ten times. The V gene is TRBV7-8, the J gene TRBJ2-7; TRBD2 matches 7 bases. V lost 5 bases, J lost 9 bases, and 10 bases stayed unmatched. The CDR3 length is 13 residues. Per the germline V gene, CDR1 is SGHVS and CDR2 is FQNEAQ. The CDR3 DNA sequence: TGTGCCAGCAGCCTGTGGGGAGGCGGGGGGCAGTACTTC. This sequence encodes CASSLWGGGGQYF. The full variable domain, with the rest looked up from reference TRBV7-8 and TRBJ2-7, is GAGVSQSPRYKVAKRGQDVALRCDPISGHVSLFWYQQALGQGPEFLTYFQNEAQLDKSGLPSDRFFAERPEGSVSTLKIQRTQQEDSAVYLCASSLWGGGGQYFGPGTRLTVT.